This TCR beta chain was profiled in a study of tumor-infiltrating lymphocytes in primary liver carcinoma. For each extraction, RNA and DNA were obtained together from about 20-30 mg of unsorted bulk tissue. Infection with HBV was chronic in patients; they were treatment-naive. Separate regions, five per tumor, were sampled. The input was approximately 500 ng total RNA; TCR beta cDNA was made from it with a constant-region primer. ARM-PCR was slightly modified, and three nested multiplex PCR rounds with it gave rise to the TCR beta libraries. Two initial PCR rounds of about 11 cycles each paired TRBV1-TRBV30 forward primers with a C-beta reverse primer. TCRdb re-called the multiplex PCR reads through MiXCR, storing one row per CDR3 protein. This table has about 200,000 distinct CDR3 sequences, 70% to 90% appearing once. A remark on this clonotype: Germline and junction disagree at one end, which may indicate a read error.

Germline lookup yields CDR1 GTSNPN and CDR2 SVGIG (reference sequence). This CDR3 is 11 amino acids long. The specimen sequenced was tumor tissue from primary liver carcinoma. J is TRBJ2-1 and V is TRBV30; D gene uncertain. This TCR was sampled from a man between 40 and 49 years old with primary liver carcinoma and hepatitis B virus infection. The CDR3 DNA is TGTGTCTGGGTGGAATACAATGATCAGCCCTTC. It is translated as CVWVEYNDQPF.